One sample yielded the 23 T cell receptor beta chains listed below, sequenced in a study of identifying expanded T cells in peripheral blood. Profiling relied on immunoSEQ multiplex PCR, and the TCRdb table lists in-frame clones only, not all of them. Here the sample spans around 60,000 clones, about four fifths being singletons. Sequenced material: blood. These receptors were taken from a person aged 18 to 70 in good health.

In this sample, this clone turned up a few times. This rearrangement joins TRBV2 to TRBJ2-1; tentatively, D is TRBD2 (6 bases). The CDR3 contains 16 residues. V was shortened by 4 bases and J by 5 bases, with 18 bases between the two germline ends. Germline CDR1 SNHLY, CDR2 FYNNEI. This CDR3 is CASSGLGLIGNNEQFF. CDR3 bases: TGTGCCAGCAGTGGTTTGGGACTGATCGGCAACAATGAGCAGTTCTTC.

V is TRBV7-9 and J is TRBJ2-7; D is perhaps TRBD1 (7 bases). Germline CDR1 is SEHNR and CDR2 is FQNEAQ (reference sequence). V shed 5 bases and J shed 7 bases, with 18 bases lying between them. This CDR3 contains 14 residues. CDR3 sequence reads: CASSPGQAAGEQYF. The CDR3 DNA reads TGTGCCAGCAGCCCAGGACAGGCGGCGGGGGAGCAGTACTTC. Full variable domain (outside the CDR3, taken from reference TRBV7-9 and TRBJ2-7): DTGVSQNPRHKITKRGQNVTFRCDPISEHNRLYWYRQTLGQGPEFLTYFQNEAQLEKSRLLSDRFSAERPKGSFSTLEIQRTEQGDSAMYLCASSPGQAAGEQYFGPGTRLTVT.

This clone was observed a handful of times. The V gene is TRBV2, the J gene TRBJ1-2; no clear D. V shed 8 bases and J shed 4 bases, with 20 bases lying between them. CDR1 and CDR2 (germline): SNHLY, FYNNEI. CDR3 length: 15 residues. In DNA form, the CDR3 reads TGTGCCAGCGAGATTCGGCCTCAAGGCCCCTATGGCTACACCTTC. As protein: CASEIRPQGPYGYTF.

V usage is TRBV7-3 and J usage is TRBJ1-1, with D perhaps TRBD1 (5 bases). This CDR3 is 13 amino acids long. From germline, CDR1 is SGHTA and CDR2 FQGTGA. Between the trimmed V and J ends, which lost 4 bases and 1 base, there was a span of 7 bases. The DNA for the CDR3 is TGTGCCAGCAGCTCGGGGCAGAACACTGAAGCTTTCTTT. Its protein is CASSSGQNTEAFF.

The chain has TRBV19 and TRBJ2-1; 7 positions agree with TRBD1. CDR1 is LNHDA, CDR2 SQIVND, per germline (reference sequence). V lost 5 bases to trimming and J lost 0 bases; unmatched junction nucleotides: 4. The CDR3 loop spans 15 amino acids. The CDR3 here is CASSVRDSSYNEQFF. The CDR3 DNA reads TGTGCCAGTAGTGTCCGGGACAGCTCCTACAATGAGCAGTTCTTC. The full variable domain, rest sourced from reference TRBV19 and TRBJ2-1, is DGGITQSPKYLFRKEGQNVTLSCEQNLNHDAMYWYRQDPGQGLRLIYYSQIVNDFQKGDIAEGYSVSREKKESFPLTVTSAQKNPTAFYLCASSVRDSSYNEQFFGPGTRLTVL.

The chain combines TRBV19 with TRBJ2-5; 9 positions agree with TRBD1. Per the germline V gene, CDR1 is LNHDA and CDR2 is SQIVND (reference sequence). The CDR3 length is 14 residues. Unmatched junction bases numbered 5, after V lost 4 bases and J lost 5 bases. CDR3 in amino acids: CASSTTGGRETQYF. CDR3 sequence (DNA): TGTGCCAGTAGTACAACAGGGGGCAGGGAGACCCAGTACTTC.

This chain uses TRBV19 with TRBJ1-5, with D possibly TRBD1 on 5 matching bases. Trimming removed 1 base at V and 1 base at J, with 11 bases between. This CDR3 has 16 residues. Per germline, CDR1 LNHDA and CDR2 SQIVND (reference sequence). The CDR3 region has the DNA TGTGCCAGTAGTATAGGCCAGGGAAGGAGCAATCAGCCCCAGCATTTT. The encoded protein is CASSIGQGRSNQPQHF.

As DNA, the CDR3 is TGTGCCAGTAGTACCGGGACAGGGGGCGTTGAGCAGTTCTTC. Translation: CASSTGTGGVEQFF. The chain joins TRBV19 to TRBJ2-1; 12 bases line up with TRBD1. In germline, CDR1 is LNHDA, CDR2 SQIVND (reference sequence). Trimming at V came to 4 bases and at J to 9 bases, leaving 4 bases not matched to a gene. There are 14 residues in the CDR3.

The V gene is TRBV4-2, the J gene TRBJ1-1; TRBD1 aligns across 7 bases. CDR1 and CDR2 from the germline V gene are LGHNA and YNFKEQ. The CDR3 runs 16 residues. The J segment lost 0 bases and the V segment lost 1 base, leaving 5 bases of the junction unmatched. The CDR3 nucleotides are TGTGCCAGCAGCCAAGGGACAGGTTGGGTGAACACTGAAGCTTTCTTT. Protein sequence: CASSQGTGWVNTEAFF.

CDR3 sequence (DNA): TGTGCCAGCAGCGTAGACCCACAGGAGTACACTGAAGCTTTCTTT. It yields the protein CASSVDPQEYTEAFF. This chain connects TRBV9 to TRBJ1-1; maybe TRBD1 (5 bases). The V and J ends lost 0 bases and 3 bases respectively, with 12 bases between them. This CDR3 contains 15 residues. Germline lookup yields CDR1 SGDLS and CDR2 YYNGEE.

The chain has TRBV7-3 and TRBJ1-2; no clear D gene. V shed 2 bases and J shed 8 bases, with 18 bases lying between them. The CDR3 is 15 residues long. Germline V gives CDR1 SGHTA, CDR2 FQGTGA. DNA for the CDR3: TGTGCCAGCAGCTTAGGGCCCTTAGGAGGCGAAGGCTACACCTTC. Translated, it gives CASSLGPLGGEGYTF.

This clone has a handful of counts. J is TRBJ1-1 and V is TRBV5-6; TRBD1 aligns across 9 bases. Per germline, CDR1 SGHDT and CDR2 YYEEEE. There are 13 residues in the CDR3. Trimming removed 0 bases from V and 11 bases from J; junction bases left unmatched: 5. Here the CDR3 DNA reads TGTGCCAGCAGCTTGGATTACAGGGGGCATGCTTTCTTT. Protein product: CASSLDYRGHAFF.

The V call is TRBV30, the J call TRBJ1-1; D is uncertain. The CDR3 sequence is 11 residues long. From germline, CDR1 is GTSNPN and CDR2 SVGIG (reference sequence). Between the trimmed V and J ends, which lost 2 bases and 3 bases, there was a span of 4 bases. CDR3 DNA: TGTGCCTGGAGTAGGGACACTGAAGCTTTCTTT. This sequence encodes CAWSRDTEAFF.

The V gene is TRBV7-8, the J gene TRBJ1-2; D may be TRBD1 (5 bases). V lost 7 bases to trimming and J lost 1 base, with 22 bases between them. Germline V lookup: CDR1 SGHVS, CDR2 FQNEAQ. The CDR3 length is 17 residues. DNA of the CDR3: TGTGCCAGCACCAAATCAAGAAACGTAGGGGATAACTATGGCTACACCTTC. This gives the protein CASTKSRNVGDNYGYTF.

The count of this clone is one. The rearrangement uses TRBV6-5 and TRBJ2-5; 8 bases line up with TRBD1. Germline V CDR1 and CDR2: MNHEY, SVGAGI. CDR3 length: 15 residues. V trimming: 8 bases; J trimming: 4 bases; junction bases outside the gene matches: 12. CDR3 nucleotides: TGTGCCAGCCAAGTTCAGGGGGCAGGTGGAGAGACCCAGTACTTC. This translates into CASQVQGAGGETQYF.

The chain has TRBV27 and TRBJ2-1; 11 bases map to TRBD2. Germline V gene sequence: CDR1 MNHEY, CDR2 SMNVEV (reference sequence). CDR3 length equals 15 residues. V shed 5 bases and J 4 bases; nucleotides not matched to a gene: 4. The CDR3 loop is CASSGGTSGYNEQFF. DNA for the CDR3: TGTGCCAGCAGTGGAGGGACTAGCGGTTACAATGAGCAGTTCTTC.

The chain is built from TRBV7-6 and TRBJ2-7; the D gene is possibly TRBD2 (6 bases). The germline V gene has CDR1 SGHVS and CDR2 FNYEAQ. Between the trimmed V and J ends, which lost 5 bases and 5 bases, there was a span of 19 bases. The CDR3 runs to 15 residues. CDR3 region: CASSPPGVRKDEQYF. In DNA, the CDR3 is TGTGCCAGCAGCCCTCCGGGGGTGAGGAAGGACGAGCAGTACTTC.

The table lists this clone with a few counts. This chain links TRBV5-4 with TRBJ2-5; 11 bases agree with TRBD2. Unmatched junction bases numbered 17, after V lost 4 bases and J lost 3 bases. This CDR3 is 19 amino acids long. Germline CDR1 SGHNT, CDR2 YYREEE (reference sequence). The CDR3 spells CASSGGTVSGRASEETQYF. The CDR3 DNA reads TGTGCCAGCAGCGGGGGGACAGTTAGCGGGAGGGCCTCCGAAGAGACCCAGTACTTC.

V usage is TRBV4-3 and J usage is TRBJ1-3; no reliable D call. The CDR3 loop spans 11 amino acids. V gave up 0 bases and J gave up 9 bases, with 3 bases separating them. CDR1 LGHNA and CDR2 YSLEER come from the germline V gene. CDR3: CASSQDVTIYF. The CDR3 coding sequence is TGCGCCAGCAGCCAAGACGTCACCATATATTTT.

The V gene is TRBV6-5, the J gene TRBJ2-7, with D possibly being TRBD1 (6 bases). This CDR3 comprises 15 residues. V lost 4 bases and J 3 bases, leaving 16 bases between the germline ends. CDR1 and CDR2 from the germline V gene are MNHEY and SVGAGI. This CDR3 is CASSSYETGNYEQYF. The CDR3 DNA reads TGTGCCAGCAGTTCCTATGAGACAGGAAACTACGAGCAGTACTTC.

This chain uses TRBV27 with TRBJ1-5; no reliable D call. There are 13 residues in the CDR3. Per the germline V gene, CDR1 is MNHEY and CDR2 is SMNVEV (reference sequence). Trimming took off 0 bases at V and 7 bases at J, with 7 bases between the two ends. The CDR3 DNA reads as TGTGCCAGCAGTTTATCAGTACAGCAGCCCCAGCATTTT. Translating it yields CASSLSVQQPQHF.

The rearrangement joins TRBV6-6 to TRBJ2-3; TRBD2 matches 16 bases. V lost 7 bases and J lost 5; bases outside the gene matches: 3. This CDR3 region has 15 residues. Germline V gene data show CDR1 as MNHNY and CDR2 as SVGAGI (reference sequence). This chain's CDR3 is CASTGTSGRVDTQYF. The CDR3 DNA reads TGTGCCAGCACCGGGACTAGCGGGAGGGTAGATACGCAGTATTTT.

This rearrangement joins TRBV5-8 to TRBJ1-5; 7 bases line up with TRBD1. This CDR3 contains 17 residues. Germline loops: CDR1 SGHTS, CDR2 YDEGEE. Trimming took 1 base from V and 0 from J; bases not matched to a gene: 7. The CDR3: CASSLRQGLYSNQPQHF. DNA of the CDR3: TGTGCCAGCAGCTTGAGACAGGGCCTTTATAGCAATCAGCCCCAGCATTTT.